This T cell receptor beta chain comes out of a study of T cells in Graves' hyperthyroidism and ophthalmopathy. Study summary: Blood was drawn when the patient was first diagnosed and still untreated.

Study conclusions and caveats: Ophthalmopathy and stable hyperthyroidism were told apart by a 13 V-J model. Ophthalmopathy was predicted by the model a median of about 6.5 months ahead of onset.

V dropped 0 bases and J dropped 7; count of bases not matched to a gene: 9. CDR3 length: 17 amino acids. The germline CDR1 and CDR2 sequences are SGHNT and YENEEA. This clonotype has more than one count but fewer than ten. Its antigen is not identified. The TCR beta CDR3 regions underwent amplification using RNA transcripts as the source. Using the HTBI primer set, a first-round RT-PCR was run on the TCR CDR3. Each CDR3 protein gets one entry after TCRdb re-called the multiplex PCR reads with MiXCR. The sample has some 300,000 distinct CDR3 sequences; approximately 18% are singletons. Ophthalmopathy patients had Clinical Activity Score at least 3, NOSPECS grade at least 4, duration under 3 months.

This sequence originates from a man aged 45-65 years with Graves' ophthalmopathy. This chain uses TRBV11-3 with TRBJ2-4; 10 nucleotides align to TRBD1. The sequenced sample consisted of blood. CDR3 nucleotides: TGTGCCAGCAGCTTAGATGGTGGGACAGGGGCCTGTAACATTCAGTACTTC. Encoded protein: CASSLDGGTGACNIQYF.